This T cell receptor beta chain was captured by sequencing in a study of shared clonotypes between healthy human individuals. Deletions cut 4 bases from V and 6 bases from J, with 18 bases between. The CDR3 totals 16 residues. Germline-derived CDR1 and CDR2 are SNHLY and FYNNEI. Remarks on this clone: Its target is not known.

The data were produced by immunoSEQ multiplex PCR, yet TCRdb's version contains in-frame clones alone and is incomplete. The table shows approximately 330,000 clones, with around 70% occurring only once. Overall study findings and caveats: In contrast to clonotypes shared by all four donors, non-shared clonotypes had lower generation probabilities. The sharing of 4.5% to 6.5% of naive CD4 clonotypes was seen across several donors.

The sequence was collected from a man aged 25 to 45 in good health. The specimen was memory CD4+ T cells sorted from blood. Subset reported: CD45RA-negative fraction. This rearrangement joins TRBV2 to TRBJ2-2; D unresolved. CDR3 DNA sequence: TGTGCCAGCAGTGTAGGGCGAGTTGCGAATGCCGGGGAGCTGTTTTTT. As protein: CASSVGRVANAGELFF.